This is a list of T cell receptor beta chains from one sample in a study of vaccination effects on CD4 cells after COVID-19. No antigens are known for them. TCRdb's table, derived via immunoSEQ multiplex PCR, lists solely in-frame clones and lacks some. This sample yields nearly 30,000 clones, of which around 80% are seen a single time; 5.5% to 7.5% belongs to the top ten. Material: CD4+ T cells from PBMCs cultured with SARS-CoV-2 spike peptides, obtained after COVID-19 vaccination. The receptors were sampled from a human donor who received a COVID-19 vaccine. Some clones in this sample may be carry-over from other donors' samples. Each CDR3 is given with its conserved first and last residue. The D gene is left open where the match is weak. Part of the rows lack a size; the others show once, few, many or a class for expanded clones.

TRBV24-1,.,.,TRBJ2-5,CATSVTGGVWETQYF,TGTGCCACCAGTGTTACCGGCGGCGTTTGGGAGACCCAGTACTTC
TRBV2,.,TRBD1,TRBJ2-5,CASSARGTGRGETQYF,TGTGCCAGCAGCGCGAGGGGGACAGGGAGAGGAGAGACCCAGTACTTC
TRBV27,.,.,TRBJ1-4,CASSLWGRPNEKLFF,TGTGCCAGCAGTTTGTGGGGGCGACCTAATGAAAAACTGTTTTTT
TRBV5-1,.,TRBD1,TRBJ2-4,CASSRTGDGATNIQYF,TGCGCCAGCAGCAGAACAGGGGACGGAGCAACAAACATTCAGTACTTC
TRBV4-2,.,TRBD2,TRBJ2-3,CASNSGGAGDTQYF,TGTGCCAGCAATAGCGGGGGGGCCGGGGATACGCAGTATTTT
TRBV15,.,TRBD1,TRBJ2-5,CATSRDRDREGETQYF,TGTGCCACCAGCAGAGATCGGGACAGGGAGGGGGAGACCCAGTACTTC
TRBV7-2,.,.,TRBJ1-1,CASSLAGGRTEAFF,TGTGCCAGCAGCTTAGCCGGCGGCCGCACTGAAGCTTTCTTT
TRBV4-2,once,TRBD2,TRBJ2-5,CASSLTSGGTQETQYF,TGTGCCAGCAGCCTCACTAGCGGGGGGACACAAGAGACCCAGTACTTC
TRBV5-6,.,TRBD1,TRBJ1-2,CASSPRGTGNPSGYTF,TGTGCCAGCAGCCCCCGTGGGACAGGGAATCCATCCGGCTACACCTTC
TRBV4-3,few,.,TRBJ2-3,CASSQGFSTDTQYF,TGCGCCAGCAGCCAGGGTTTTAGCACAGATACGCAGTATTTT